The 26 T cell receptor beta chains given below trace back to one sample, sequenced in a study of shared clonotypes between healthy human individuals. Libraries were prepared by immunoSEQ multiplex PCR; TCRdb keeps only in-frame clonotypes and omits some of them. The data hold fewer than 400,000 clones, with around two thirds observed a single time. Material: memory CD4+ T cells sorted from blood. Subset reported: CD45RA-negative fraction. The source of these receptors is a man aged 25-45 years in good health.

V is TRBV5-5 and J is TRBJ2-3; D remains unclear. Germline assignment: CDR1 SGHKS and CDR2 YYEKEE (reference sequence). V was shortened by 4 bases and J by 6 bases, with 9 bases between the two germline ends. The CDR3 is made up of 12 amino acids. The CDR3 protein is CASSRSLDTQYF. For the CDR3, the DNA is TGTGCCAGCAGCCGTTCGCTGGATACGCAGTATTTT.

V is TRBV12-5 and J is TRBJ2-2, with unresolved D. The CDR3 contains 12 residues. With 7 bases removed from V and 7 bases from J, the gap between germline ends came to 10 bases. Germline V lookup: CDR1 LGHNT, CDR2 FRNRAP. The CDR3 spells CASAPYDGELFF. CDR3 sequence (DNA): TGTGCTAGTGCCCCCTACGACGGGGAGCTGTTTTTT.

This sequence joins TRBV28 and TRBJ2-7; D call uncertain. This CDR3 spans 15 amino acids. The V end was cut by 1 base, the J end by 0 bases, with 10 bases between. Germline CDR1 is MDHEN and CDR2 is SYDVKM. CDR3 region: CASSLFSFGSYEQYF. CDR3 sequence (DNA): TGTGCCAGCAGTTTATTTAGCTTCGGCTCCTACGAGCAGTACTTC.

This clone was found a few times. V and J are TRBV5-1 and TRBJ2-7, with a tentative D call TRBD2 (7 bases). The CDR3 length is 14 residues. CDR1 and CDR2 (germline): SGHRS, YFSETQ. V lost 3 bases to trimming and J lost 5 bases, with 15 bases between them. CDR3 coding DNA: TGCGCCAGCAGCTCACGGACGGGGGGCCACGAGCAGTACTTC. It is translated as CASSSRTGGHEQYF.

The table lists this clone with a few counts. The rearrangement links TRBV5-1 to TRBJ2-4, with D possibly TRBD1 on 6 matching bases. The CDR3 has 16 residues. Trimming pared 3 bases from V and 0 bases from J, leaving 13 bases between. Germline loops: CDR1 SGHRS, CDR2 YFSETQ. CDR3 bases: TGCGCCAGCAGCTCCCAACAGGGATCAGCCAAAAACATTCAGTACTTC. As protein: CASSSQQGSAKNIQYF.

The chain has TRBV4-1 and TRBJ1-1; a weak D match, TRBD1 (6 bases). The CDR3 length is 14 residues. Trimming stripped 3 bases from V and 8 bases from J, with 16 bases between. Germline V gene lookup returns CDR1 MGHRA and CDR2 YSYEKL. CDR3 in amino acids: CASSQVQGSVEAFF. In DNA, the CDR3 is TGCGCCAGCAGCCAGGTACAGGGTTCGGTCGAAGCTTTCTTT.

V is TRBV28 and J is TRBJ2-6; D may be TRBD1 (6 bases). The CDR3 spans 16 residues. Germline V gene lookup returns CDR1 MDHEN and CDR2 SYDVKM. V was shortened by 6 bases and J by 0 bases, with 12 bases between the two germline ends. CDR3: CASRTQGGSGANVLTF. CDR3 nucleotide sequence: TGTGCCAGCAGGACCCAAGGGGGCTCTGGGGCCAACGTCCTGACTTTC.

This clone has ten or more counts. The chain couples TRBV4-1 to TRBJ2-2; the D is unclear. Between the trimmed V and J ends, which lost 1 base and 5 bases, there was a span of 5 bases. Germline CDR1 is MGHRA and CDR2 is YSYEKL. The CDR3 runs to 13 residues. The CDR3 loop is CASSQGGTGELFF. The DNA for the CDR3 is TGCGCCAGCAGCCAAGGGGGTACCGGGGAGCTGTTTTTT.

J is TRBJ2-5 and V is TRBV18, with D uncertain. CDR1 is KGHSH and CDR2 is LQKENI in the germline V gene. With 2 bases removed from V and 5 bases from J, the gap between germline ends came to 9 bases. This CDR3 is 13 amino acids long. The CDR3 loop reads CASSPSARETQYF. Written as DNA, the CDR3 is TGTGCCAGCTCACCAAGTGCACGGGAGACCCAGTACTTC.

The rearrangement uses TRBV5-1 and TRBJ2-1; the match to TRBD2 covers 8 bases. CDR1 SGHRS and CDR2 YFSETQ come from the germline V gene. This CDR3 is built from 14 residues. V dropped 7 bases and J dropped 8; count of bases not matched to a gene: 11. CDR3 nucleotides: TGCGCCAGCTCCGGGACTAGTTCGGTGGATGAGCAGTTCTTC. Its protein product is CASSGTSSVDEQFF.

The chain's CDR3 is CSGGQGGAKNIQYF. CDR3 nucleotides: TGCAGCGGAGGACAGGGAGGGGCCAAAAACATTCAGTACTTC. The chain joins TRBV29-1 to TRBJ2-4, with D perhaps matching TRBD1 (8 bases). The V gene lost 7 bases and the J gene lost 1 base, with 14 bases spanning the gap. The CDR3 is 14 residues long. Per germline, CDR1 SQVTM and CDR2 ANQGSEA.

Only one count was recorded for this clone. V gene TRBV10-1 combines with J gene TRBJ2-7, with no clear D. The CDR3 runs 11 residues. CDR1 is WNHNN, CDR2 SYGVQD, per germline (reference sequence). V was cut by 5 bases and J by 10 bases, with 12 bases left in between. Here the CDR3 reads CASSSSDTQYF. The CDR3 DNA is TGCGCCAGCAGTTCCTCCGACACCCAGTACTTC.

The rearrangement joins TRBV7-9 to TRBJ2-1; 8 bases match TRBD1. Germline loops: CDR1 SEHNR, CDR2 FQNEAQ (reference sequence). The ends lost 2 bases at V and 4 bases at J; junction bases unmatched: 1. The CDR3 contains 14 residues. CDR3 coding DNA: TGTGCCAGCAGCTTACGGACAGGGTACAATGAGCAGTTCTTC. Residues: CASSLRTGYNEQFF.

The V call is TRBV28, the J call TRBJ1-2; D is unresolved. Germline loops: CDR1 MDHEN, CDR2 SYDVKM. The CDR3 covers 13 residues. V gave up 8 bases and J gave up 2 bases, with 12 bases separating them. CDR3 residues: CASFPVGNYGYTF. The CDR3 coding sequence is TGTGCCAGCTTCCCGGTAGGCAACTATGGCTACACCTTC.

There are a few counts of this clone. The rearrangement joins TRBV6-5 to TRBJ1-5, with 8 bases aligning to TRBD1. The ends lost 0 bases at V and 9 bases at J; junction bases unmatched: 10. The V gene's germline CDR1 is MNHEY and CDR2 SVGAGI. The CDR3 contains 16 residues. The chain's CDR3 is CASSYSGGQGWWPQHF. In DNA, the CDR3 is TGTGCCAGCAGTTACTCGGGTGGACAGGGTTGGTGGCCCCAGCATTTT.

The V gene is TRBV6-5, the J gene TRBJ2-3; D remains ambiguous. V lost 4 bases, J lost 6 bases, and 11 bases lay in between. CDR1 MNHEY and CDR2 SVGAGI come from the germline V gene. The CDR3 covers 13 residues. The DNA of the CDR3 is TGTGCCAGCAGTTCCCTGCCTGTGGATACGCAGTATTTT. It codes for CASSSLPVDTQYF.

This chain joins TRBV6-1 and TRBJ2-1; the match to TRBD1 covers 10 bases. V shed 4 bases, J shed 14 bases, and the junction held 11 bases outside the gene matches. CDR1 and CDR2 (germline): MNHNS, SASEGT. This CDR3 contains 14 residues. The CDR3 DNA sequence: TGTGCCAGCAGTGCCTGGGACAGGGGACAGCTGGAGTTCTTC. The encoded protein is CASSAWDRGQLEFF.

The chain combines TRBV9 with TRBJ2-3; D is undetermined. Trimming removed 0 bases at V and 0 bases at J, with 14 bases between. The CDR3 contains 17 residues. Per germline, CDR1 SGDLS and CDR2 YYNGEE. The CDR3 sequence is CASSVAIGGTSTDTQYF. The CDR3 coding sequence is TGTGCCAGCAGCGTAGCAATCGGCGGAACTAGCACAGATACGCAGTATTTT.

This rearrangement joins TRBV2 to TRBJ2-6; 7 nucleotides align to TRBD1. The CDR3 contains 18 residues. Germline V gene sequence: CDR1 SNHLY, CDR2 FYNNEI. With V trimmed by 3 bases and J by 3 bases, 11 bases remained unmatched. For the CDR3, the DNA is TGTGCCAGCAGTGAGAACTTCGCCGGGACAGTTGGGGCCAACGTCCTGACTTTC. It encodes CASSENFAGTVGANVLTF.

The chain links TRBV7-9 to TRBJ2-1, with 13 bases that match TRBD2. In germline, CDR1 is SEHNR, CDR2 FQNEAQ (reference sequence). The V and J ends lost 2 bases and 8 bases, in that order; junction bases with no gene match: 3. The CDR3 contains 15 residues. The CDR3 spells CASSLKLAGGDEQFF. Written as DNA, the CDR3 is TGTGCCAGCAGCTTAAAACTAGCGGGAGGGGATGAGCAGTTCTTC.

The V gene is TRBV5-1, the J gene TRBJ2-3, with TRBD2 matching over 10 bases. V lost 4 bases to trimming and J lost 0 bases; unmatched junction nucleotides: 5. CDR3 length: 16 residues. In germline, CDR1 is SGHRS, CDR2 YFSETQ. The chain's CDR3 is CASSVLTSGSTDTQYF. Here the CDR3 DNA reads TGCGCCAGCAGCGTCCTGACTAGCGGGAGCACAGATACGCAGTATTTT.

The chain combines TRBV9 with TRBJ2-1; no reliable D call. CDR3 size: 13 residues. Trimming left V 4 bases short and J 12 bases short, with 17 bases between. CDR1 SGDLS and CDR2 YYNGEE come from the germline V gene. The CDR3 coding sequence is TGTGCCAGCAGCCCCCGGGTTGAAATAGGGCAGTTCTTC. This codes for CASSPRVEIGQFF.

V and J are TRBV27 and TRBJ2-7; D may be TRBD2 (6 bases). The V gene lost 3 bases and the J gene lost 4 bases, with 13 bases spanning the gap. Germline values: CDR1 MNHEY, CDR2 SMNVEV (reference sequence). This CDR3 is 14 amino acids long. The CDR3 here is CASSLSSGGYEQYF. CDR3 nucleotide sequence: TGTGCCAGCAGTTTGTCGTCCGGGGGTTACGAGCAGTACTTC.

The chain is built from TRBV7-9 and TRBJ2-5; D is uncertain. Deletions cut 5 bases from V and 5 bases from J, with 18 bases between. Germline-derived CDR1 and CDR2 are SEHNR and FQNEAQ (reference sequence). There are 15 residues in the CDR3. The CDR3 region is CASSPVVGNGETQYF. The CDR3 DNA follows: TGTGCCAGCAGCCCAGTGGTGGGGAACGGTGAGACCCAGTACTTC.

The V and J genes are TRBV6-6 and TRBJ2-7; possible D gene TRBD2, 6 bases. Between the trimmed V and J ends, which lost 8 bases and 7 bases, there was a span of 15 bases. There are 12 residues in the CDR3. Germline V gene lookup returns CDR1 MNHNY and CDR2 SVGAGI (reference sequence). CDR3 sequence: CASASTGREQYF. CDR3 sequence (DNA): TGTGCCAGCGCAAGTACGGGGAGGGAGCAGTACTTC.

The rearrangement uses TRBV5-4 and TRBJ1-4, with a weak D call TRBD1 (6 bases). Trimming shortened V by 7 bases and J by 5 bases, and 9 bases separated the two germline ends. CDR3 length: 12 amino acids. The germline gives CDR1 SGHNT, CDR2 YYREEE (reference sequence). CDR3 protein: CASHRANEKLFF. Here the CDR3 DNA reads TGTGCCAGCCACAGGGCCAATGAAAAACTGTTTTTT.